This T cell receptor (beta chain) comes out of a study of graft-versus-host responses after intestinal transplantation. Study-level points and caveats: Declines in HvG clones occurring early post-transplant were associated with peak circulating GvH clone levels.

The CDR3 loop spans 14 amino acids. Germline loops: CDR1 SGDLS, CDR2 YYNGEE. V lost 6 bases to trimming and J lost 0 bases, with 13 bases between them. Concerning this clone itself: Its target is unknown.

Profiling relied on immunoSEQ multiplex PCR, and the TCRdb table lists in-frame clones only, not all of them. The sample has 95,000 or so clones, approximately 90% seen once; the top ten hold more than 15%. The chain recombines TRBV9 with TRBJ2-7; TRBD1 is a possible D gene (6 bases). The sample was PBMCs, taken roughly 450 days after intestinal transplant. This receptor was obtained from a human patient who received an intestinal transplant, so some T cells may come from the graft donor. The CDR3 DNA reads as TGTGCCAGCACAACGGACAGTAGCTCCTACGAGCAGTACTTC. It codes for CASTTDSSSYEQYF.